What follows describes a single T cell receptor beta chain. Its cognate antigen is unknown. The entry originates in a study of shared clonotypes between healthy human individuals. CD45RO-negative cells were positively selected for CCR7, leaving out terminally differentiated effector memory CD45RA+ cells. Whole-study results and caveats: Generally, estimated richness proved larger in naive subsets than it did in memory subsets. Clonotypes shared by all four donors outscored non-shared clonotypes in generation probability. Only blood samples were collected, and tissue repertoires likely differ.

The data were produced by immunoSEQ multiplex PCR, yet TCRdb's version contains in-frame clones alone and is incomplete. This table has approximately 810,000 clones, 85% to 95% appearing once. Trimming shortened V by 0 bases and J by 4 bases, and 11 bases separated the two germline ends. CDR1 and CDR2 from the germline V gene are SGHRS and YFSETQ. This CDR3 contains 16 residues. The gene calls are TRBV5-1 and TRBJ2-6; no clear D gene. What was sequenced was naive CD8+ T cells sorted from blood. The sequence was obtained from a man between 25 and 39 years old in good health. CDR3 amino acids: CASSLGGLIGANVLTF. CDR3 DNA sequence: TGCGCCAGCAGCTTGGGTGGATTGATCGGGGCCAACGTCCTGACTTTC.